This T cell receptor beta chain was recovered during a study of blood T cell repertoires in COVID-19. Looked up from germline, CDR1 is SGHDN and CDR2 is FVKESK. V shed 4 bases and J 7 bases; nucleotides not matched to a gene: 3. This CDR3 comprises 15 residues. The assay was immunoSEQ multiplex PCR, and TCRdb's table has in-frame clones only and misses some. The table lists 300,000 to 400,000 clones, 80% to 90% of them singletons. The chain is built from TRBV14 and TRBJ2-1, with TRBD2 matching 14 bases. The sequenced sample was peripheral blood. The receptor comes from a woman between 50 and 59 years old who had recovered from COVID-19. The CDR3 sequence: CASSLRLAGGNEQFF. The CDR3 DNA follows: TGTGCCAGCAGCCTTAGACTAGCGGGGGGGAATGAGCAGTTCTTC.